The 10 T cell receptor beta chains reported below all come from one sample, sequenced in a study of cytomegalovirus exposure and HLA in healthy donors. PCR was performed using 60 Vbeta and 13 Jbeta primers. Only in-frame clones appear in the TCRdb table, and some are missing; sequencing was by immunoSEQ multiplex PCR. Seen here are approximately 95,000 clones, under 90% observed once, and the top ten hold roughly 4%. The specimen was PBMCs. All receptors derive from a woman in her seventies in good health and CMV-seropositive.

CDR3 nucleotide sequence: TGTGCCAGTAGCCACAGGGGGACGGCTGAAGCTTTCTTT. Its protein product is CASSHRGTAEAFF. The rearrangement joins TRBV19 to TRBJ1-1; 8 bases align to TRBD1. Trimming took 6 bases from V and 6 from J; bases not matched to a gene: 6. This CDR3 comprises 13 residues. Germline-derived CDR1 and CDR2 are LNHDA and SQIVND (reference sequence).

This chain links TRBV25-1 with TRBJ2-5, with 9 nucleotides matching TRBD2. Germline CDR1 is MGHDK and CDR2 is SYGVNS. Germline trimming cut 6 bases from V and 5 bases from J; bases unmatched to any gene: 13. CDR3 length: 16 amino acids. CDR3 residues: CASSLGGGRAWETQYF. CDR3 sequence (DNA): TGTGCCAGCAGCCTAGGGGGCGGGAGGGCCTGGGAGACCCAGTACTTC.

The CDR3 DNA reads as TGTGCCAGCAGCTTAGCGGGAGGGGCCAAAAACATTCAGTACTTC. It codes for CASSLAGGAKNIQYF. V gene TRBV6-4 combines with J gene TRBJ2-4, with 11 positions matching TRBD2. The CDR3 spans 15 residues. The junction had 2 bases not matched to a gene; V was cut back by 6 bases and J by 1 base. CDR1 and CDR2 from the germline V gene are MRHNA and SNTAGT.

The chain has TRBV5-6 and TRBJ2-5, with a tentative D call TRBD2 (6 bases). Trimming left V 4 bases short and J 2 bases short, with 21 bases between. The CDR3 sequence is 17 residues long. Germline V gives CDR1 SGHDT, CDR2 YYEEEE. CDR3 sequence (DNA): TGTGCCAGCAGCGGGATTCGGGGAGGCGGGGCTCAAGAGACCCAGTACTTC. Translating gives CASSGIRGGGAQETQYF.

The rearrangement uses TRBV2 and TRBJ1-5; 9 bases fit TRBD1. Germline-derived CDR1 and CDR2 are SNHLY and FYNNEI. J lost 4 bases, V lost 6 bases, and 4 bases had no gene match. The CDR3 sequence is 14 residues long. CDR3 residues: CASRVGTGNQPQHF. The CDR3, as DNA: TGTGCCAGCAGGGTTGGGACAGGGAATCAGCCCCAGCATTTT.

The CDR3 DNA is TGTGCCAGCAGTCTCCTAGGACTAGCGGGAGGATCTGCCGGGGAGCTGTTTTTT. It codes for CASSLLGLAGGSAGELFF. The V call is TRBV28, the J call TRBJ2-2, with 14 nucleotides matching TRBD2. CDR3 length: 18 amino acids. With 5 bases clipped from V and 6 bases from J, the junction kept 11 bases outside the gene matches. CDR1 and CDR2 (germline): MDHEN, SYDVKM.

This rearrangement joins TRBV18 to TRBJ2-3; 9 bases line up with TRBD2. Trimming removed 2 bases from V and 6 bases from J; junction bases left unmatched: 9. Germline values: CDR1 KGHSH, CDR2 LQKENI. The CDR3 consists of 16 residues. The CDR3 loop is CASSPTRREGQDTQYF. CDR3 DNA: TGTGCCAGCTCACCAACCCGGCGGGAGGGCCAGGATACGCAGTATTTT.

This rearrangement joins TRBV18 to TRBJ2-2, with 8 bases aligning to TRBD1. With 6 bases clipped from V and 1 base from J, the junction kept 7 bases outside the gene matches. Germline CDR1 and CDR2: KGHSH and LQKENI. The CDR3 runs to 16 residues. The CDR3 here is CASSATGTGNTGELFF. The CDR3 nucleotides read TGTGCCAGCTCGGCGACAGGGACAGGGAACACCGGGGAGCTGTTTTTT. The variable domain in full, with the rest retrieved from reference TRBV18 and TRBJ2-2, is NAGVMQNPRHLVRRRGQEARLRCSPMKGHSHVYWYRQLPEEGLKFMVYLQKENIIDESGMPKERFSAEFPKEGPSILRIQQVVRGDSAAYFCASSATGTGNTGELFFGEGSRLTVL.

The V call is TRBV7-9, the J call TRBJ2-7; 9 bases line up with TRBD2. V shed 2 bases, J shed 6 bases, and the junction held 11 bases outside the gene matches. Per germline, CDR1 SEHNR and CDR2 FQNEAQ (reference sequence). There are 16 residues in the CDR3. CDR3 coding DNA: TGTGCCAGCAGCTTACAGCGCGGACTAGCGAGGCCCGAGCAGTACTTC. This translates into CASSLQRGLARPEQYF.

V and J are TRBV4-3 and TRBJ1-4; 10 nucleotides align to TRBD1. Germline values: CDR1 LGHNA, CDR2 YSLEER. V shed 5 bases and J 5 bases; nucleotides not matched to a gene: 8. The CDR3 extends over 16 amino acids. CDR3 amino acids: CASSGRWGQGNEKLFF. As DNA, the CDR3 is TGCGCCAGCAGCGGACGGTGGGGACAGGGGAATGAAAAACTGTTTTTT.